This entry describes one T cell receptor beta chain. This sample is part of a study of cytomegalovirus exposure and HLA in healthy donors. PCR was performed using 60 Vbeta and 13 Jbeta primers. TCRdb keeps only in-frame clones here, not all; method: immunoSEQ multiplex PCR. The repertoire has around 200,000 clones, around 80% of them found once; the top ten carry more than 0.5%. This TCR derives from a woman between 40 and 55 years old in good health and CMV-seronegative. The sample consisted of PBMCs.

The CDR3 bases are TGTGCCAGCAGCTTAAGGACAGGGGATAACTATGGCTACACCTTC. This translates into CASSLRTGDNYGYTF. The V call is TRBV11-3, the J call TRBJ1-2; 9 bases line up with TRBD1. V shed 2 bases, J shed 1 base, and the junction held 2 bases outside the gene matches. This CDR3 spans 15 amino acids. CDR1 SGHNT and CDR2 YENEEA come from the germline V gene.